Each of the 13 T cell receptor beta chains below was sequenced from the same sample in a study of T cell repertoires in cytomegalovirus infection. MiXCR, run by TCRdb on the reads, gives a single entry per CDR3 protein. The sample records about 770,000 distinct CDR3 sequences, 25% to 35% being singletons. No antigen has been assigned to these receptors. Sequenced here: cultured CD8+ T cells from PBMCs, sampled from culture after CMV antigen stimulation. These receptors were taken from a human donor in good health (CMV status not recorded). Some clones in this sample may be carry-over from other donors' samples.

For the CDR3, the DNA is TGTGCCACCAGCAGTTTAGTCGACACAGATACGCAGTATTTT. This sequence encodes CATSSLVDTDTQYF. This chain connects TRBV15 to TRBJ2-3; D unresolved. The V gene's germline CDR1 is LNHNV and CDR2 YYDKDF (reference sequence). The CDR3 totals 14 residues. V gave up 3 bases and J gave up 2 bases, with 9 bases separating them.

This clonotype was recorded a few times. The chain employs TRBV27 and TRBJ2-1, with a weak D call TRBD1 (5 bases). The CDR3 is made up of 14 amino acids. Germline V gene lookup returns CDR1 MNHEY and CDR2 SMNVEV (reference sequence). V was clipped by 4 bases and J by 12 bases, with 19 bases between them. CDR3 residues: CASSSAFDSRAQFF. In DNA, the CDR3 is TGTGCCAGCAGTTCCGCTTTTGACAGCCGTGCGCAGTTCTTC.

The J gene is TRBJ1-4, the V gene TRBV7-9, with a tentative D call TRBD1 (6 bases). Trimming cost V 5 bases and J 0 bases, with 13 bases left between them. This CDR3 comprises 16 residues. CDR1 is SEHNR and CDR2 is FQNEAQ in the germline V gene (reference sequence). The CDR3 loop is CASSQTEGATNEKLFF. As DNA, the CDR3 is TGTGCCAGCAGCCAGACCGAGGGGGCAACTAATGAAAAACTGTTTTTT.

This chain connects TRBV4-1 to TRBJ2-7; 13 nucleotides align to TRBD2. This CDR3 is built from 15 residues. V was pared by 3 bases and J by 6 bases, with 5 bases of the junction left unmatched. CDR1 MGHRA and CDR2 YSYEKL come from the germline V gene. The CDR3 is CASSQGLAGPLEQYF. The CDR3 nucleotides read TGCGCCAGCAGCCAGGGACTAGCGGGGCCCCTCGAGCAGTACTTC.

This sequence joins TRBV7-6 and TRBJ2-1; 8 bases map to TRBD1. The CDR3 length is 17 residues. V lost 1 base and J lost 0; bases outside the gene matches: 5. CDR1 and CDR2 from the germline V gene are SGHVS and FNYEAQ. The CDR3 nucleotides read TGTGCCAGCAGCTTAGTATCAGGGGGCGTCTCCTACAATGAGCAGTTCTTC. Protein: CASSLVSGGVSYNEQFF.

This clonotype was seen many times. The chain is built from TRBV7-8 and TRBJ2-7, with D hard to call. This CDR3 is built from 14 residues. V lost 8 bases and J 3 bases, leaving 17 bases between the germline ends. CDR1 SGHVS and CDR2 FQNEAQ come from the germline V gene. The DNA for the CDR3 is TGTGCCAGCGGCAACTTCGACGTCCACTACGAGCAGTACTTC. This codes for CASGNFDVHYEQYF.

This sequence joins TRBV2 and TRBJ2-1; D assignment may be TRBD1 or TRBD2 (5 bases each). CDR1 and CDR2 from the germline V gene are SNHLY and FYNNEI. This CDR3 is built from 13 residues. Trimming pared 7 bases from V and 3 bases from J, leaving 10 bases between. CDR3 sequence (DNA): TGTGCCAGCAACGGGGACCACTACAATGAGCAGTTCTTC. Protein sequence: CASNGDHYNEQFF.

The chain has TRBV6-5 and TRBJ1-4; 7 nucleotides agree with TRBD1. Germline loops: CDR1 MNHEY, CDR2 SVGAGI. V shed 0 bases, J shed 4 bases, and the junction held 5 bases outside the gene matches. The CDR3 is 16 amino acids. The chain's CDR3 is CASSYSGQLYNEKLFF. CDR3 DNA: TGTGCCAGCAGTTACTCGGGACAGCTCTATAATGAAAAACTGTTTTTT.

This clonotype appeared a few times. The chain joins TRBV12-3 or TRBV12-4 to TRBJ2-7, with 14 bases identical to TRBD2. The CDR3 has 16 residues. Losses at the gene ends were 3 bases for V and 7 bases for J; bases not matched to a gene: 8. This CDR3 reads CASSLGGLAGAREQYF. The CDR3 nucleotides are TGTGCCAGCAGTTTGGGGGGACTAGCGGGGGCTCGAGAGCAGTACTTC.

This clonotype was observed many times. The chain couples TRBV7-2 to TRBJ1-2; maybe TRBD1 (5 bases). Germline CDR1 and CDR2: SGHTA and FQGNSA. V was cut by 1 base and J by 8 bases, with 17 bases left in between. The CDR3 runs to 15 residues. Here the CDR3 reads CASSLVVAGPIGYTF. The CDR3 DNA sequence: TGTGCCAGCAGCTTAGTTGTGGCAGGGCCTATAGGCTACACCTTC.

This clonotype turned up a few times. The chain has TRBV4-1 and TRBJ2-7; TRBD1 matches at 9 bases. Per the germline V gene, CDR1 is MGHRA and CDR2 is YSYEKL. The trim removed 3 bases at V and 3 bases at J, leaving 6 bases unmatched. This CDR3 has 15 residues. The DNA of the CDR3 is TGCGCCAGCAGCCACCCAAGGGACAGGGACTACGAGCAGTACTTC. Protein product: CASSHPRDRDYEQYF.

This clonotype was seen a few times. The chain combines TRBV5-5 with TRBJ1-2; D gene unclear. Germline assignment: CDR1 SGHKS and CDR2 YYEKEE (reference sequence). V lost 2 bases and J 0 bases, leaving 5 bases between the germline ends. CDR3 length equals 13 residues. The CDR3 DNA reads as TGTGCCAGCAGCTTACCGACTAACTATGGCTACACCTTC. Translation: CASSLPTNYGYTF.

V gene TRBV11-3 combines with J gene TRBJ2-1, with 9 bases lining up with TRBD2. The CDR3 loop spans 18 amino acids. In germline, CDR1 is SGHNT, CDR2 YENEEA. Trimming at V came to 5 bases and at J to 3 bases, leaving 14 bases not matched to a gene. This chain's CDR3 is CASSHQVAGEPSYNEQFF. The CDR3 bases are TGTGCCAGCAGCCACCAGGTAGCGGGGGAGCCCAGCTACAATGAGCAGTTCTTC.